A selection of T cell receptor beta chains follows, all from one sample in a study of blood T cell repertoires in COVID-19. The repertoire was sequenced with immunoSEQ multiplex PCR; TCRdb's copy has only in-frame clones and lacks some. The sample gives roughly 250,000 clones, over 65% of which show up once; 2.5% to 4% is in the top ten. The sample comprised peripheral blood. The receptor set was obtained from a woman over 75 with acute or convalescent COVID-19. The CDR3 runs from the conserved cysteine through the conserved F or W. The D gene is left open where the match is weak. A row's size may be missing; if present it is once, few, many or a size class.

d_call: TRBD1
v_call: TRBV9
clone_size: NA
j_call: TRBJ2-7
cdr3_aa: CASSAGQLPSYEQYF
cdr3_nt: TGTGCCAGCAGCGCGGGACAGCTTCCCTCCTACGAGCAGTACTTC

d_call: TRBD2
v_call: TRBV12-3/TRBV12-4
clone_size: NA
j_call: TRBJ2-1
cdr3_aa: CASSLGTSGEQFF
cdr3_nt: TGTGCCAGCAGTCTCGGGACTAGCGGAGAGCAGTTCTTC

d_call: NA
v_call: TRBV12-3/TRBV12-4
clone_size: once
j_call: TRBJ2-2
cdr3_aa: CASSFRGTGELFF
cdr3_nt: TGTGCCAGCAGTTTCCGAGGCACCGGGGAGCTGTTTTTT

d_call: NA
v_call: TRBV7-2
clone_size: NA
j_call: TRBJ1-2
cdr3_aa: CASSLQDSVGYTF
cdr3_nt: TGTGCCAGCAGCTTACAGGACAGTGTAGGCTACACCTTC

d_call: NA
v_call: TRBV2
clone_size: NA
j_call: TRBJ1-1
cdr3_aa: CASRGLKLEAFF
cdr3_nt: TGTGCCAGCAGGGGTCTCAAACTAGAAGCTTTCTTT

d_call: NA
v_call: TRBV7-9
clone_size: NA
j_call: TRBJ2-1
cdr3_aa: CASSPTRYNEQFF
cdr3_nt: TGTGCCAGCAGCCCGACTAGATACAATGAGCAGTTCTTC

d_call: NA
v_call: TRBV13
clone_size: NA
j_call: TRBJ2-7
cdr3_aa: CASSPGGRSYEQYF
cdr3_nt: TGTGCCAGCAGCCCTGGCGGGCGTAGCTACGAGCAGTACTTC

d_call: NA
v_call: TRBV7-2
clone_size: few
j_call: TRBJ1-1
cdr3_aa: CASSLVGGDLNTEAFF
cdr3_nt: TGTGCCAGCAGCTTAGTAGGAGGGGATTTGAACACTGAAGCTTTCTTT

d_call: NA
v_call: TRBV10-3
clone_size: once
j_call: TRBJ2-6
cdr3_aa: CAISESPRAGANVLTF
cdr3_nt: TGTGCCATCAGTGAGTCCCCCCGTGCGGGGGCCAACGTCCTGACTTTC

d_call: NA
v_call: TRBV9
clone_size: NA
j_call: TRBJ1-2
cdr3_aa: CASSVASNPYGYTF
cdr3_nt: TGTGCCAGCAGCGTAGCCAGTAACCCTTATGGCTACACCTTC

d_call: TRBD1
v_call: TRBV3-1/TRBV3-2
clone_size: NA
j_call: TRBJ2-5
cdr3_aa: CASSCRGQGEETQYF
cdr3_nt: TGTGCCAGCAGCTGTAGGGGGCAGGGGGAAGAGACCCAGTACTTC

d_call: NA
v_call: TRBV4-1
clone_size: NA
j_call: TRBJ2-7
cdr3_aa: CASSPRDILGYEQYF
cdr3_nt: TGCGCCAGCAGCCCCCGGGACATTCTGGGGTACGAGCAGTACTTC

d_call: NA
v_call: TRBV25-1
clone_size: NA
j_call: TRBJ1-2
cdr3_aa: CASSESGRVLEGYTF
cdr3_nt: TGTGCCAGCAGTGAATCCGGCAGGGTGCTGGAGGGCTACACCTTC

d_call: NA
v_call: TRBV3-1/TRBV3-2
clone_size: NA
j_call: TRBJ1-2
cdr3_aa: CASSPGTGVWGYTF
cdr3_nt: TGTGCCAGCAGCCCCGGCACGGGTGTTTGGGGCTACACCTTC

d_call: NA
v_call: TRBV6-6
clone_size: NA
j_call: TRBJ2-7
cdr3_aa: CASSAQGWEQYF
cdr3_nt: TGTGCCAGCAGTGCGCAGGGGTGGGAGCAGTACTTC

d_call: TRBD2
v_call: TRBV5-1
clone_size: NA
j_call: TRBJ2-7
cdr3_aa: CASSRREREGLYEQYF
cdr3_nt: TGCGCCAGCAGCCGCAGGGAGCGGGAGGGCCTCTACGAGCAGTACTTC

d_call: TRBD2
v_call: TRBV9
clone_size: NA
j_call: TRBJ2-2
cdr3_aa: CASSRGVAGGYTGELFF
cdr3_nt: TGTGCCAGCAGCCGCGGAGTAGCGGGGGGGTACACCGGGGAGCTGTTTTTT

d_call: NA
v_call: TRBV5-1
clone_size: NA
j_call: TRBJ1-2
cdr3_aa: CASSLDSNYGYTF
cdr3_nt: TGCGCCAGCAGCTTGGATAGTAACTATGGCTACACCTTC

d_call: TRBD1
v_call: TRBV6-2/TRBV6-3
clone_size: NA
j_call: TRBJ1-5
cdr3_aa: CASSKPGTGSNQPQHF
cdr3_nt: TGTGCCAGCAGTAAGCCCGGGACAGGGAGCAATCAGCCCCAGCATTTT

d_call: NA
v_call: TRBV29-1
clone_size: few
j_call: TRBJ1-1
cdr3_aa: CSVRVGMNTEAFF
cdr3_nt: TGCAGCGTTCGGGTTGGAATGAACACTGAAGCTTTCTTT

d_call: NA
v_call: TRBV29-1
clone_size: NA
j_call: TRBJ1-1
cdr3_aa: CSGRTDYTAFF
cdr3_nt: TGCAGCGGTCGGACAGACTACACAGCTTTCTTT

d_call: NA
v_call: TRBV7-9
clone_size: NA
j_call: TRBJ1-6
cdr3_aa: CASSPDSDNSPLHF
cdr3_nt: TGTGCCAGCAGCCCGGACAGCGATAATTCACCCCTCCACTTT

d_call: NA
v_call: TRBV5-1
clone_size: NA
j_call: TRBJ2-7
cdr3_aa: CASSQAGSEYEQYF
cdr3_nt: TGCGCCAGCAGCCAGGCAGGGTCAGAATACGAGCAGTACTTC

d_call: NA
v_call: TRBV6-5
clone_size: few
j_call: TRBJ1-2
cdr3_aa: CASSPDRSYGYTF
cdr3_nt: TGTGCCAGCAGTCCCGACAGGAGCTATGGCTACACCTTC

d_call: NA
v_call: TRBV3-1/TRBV3-2
clone_size: NA
j_call: TRBJ2-1
cdr3_aa: CASSFTGYNEQFF
cdr3_nt: TGTGCCAGCAGCTTTACAGGGTACAATGAGCAGTTCTTC

d_call: NA
v_call: TRBV7-2
clone_size: once
j_call: TRBJ2-7
cdr3_aa: CASSLYPGHSSYEQYF
cdr3_nt: TGTGCCAGCAGCTTGTATCCGGGACACAGCTCCTACGAGCAGTACTTC

d_call: TRBD1
v_call: TRBV24-1
clone_size: NA
j_call: TRBJ2-1
cdr3_aa: CATSPGQGTKEDEQFF
cdr3_nt: TGTGCCACCAGCCCAGGACAGGGAACCAAAGAGGATGAGCAGTTCTTC

d_call: NA
v_call: TRBV7-9
clone_size: NA
j_call: TRBJ1-4
cdr3_aa: CASSLQGMSEKLFF
cdr3_nt: TGTGCCAGCAGCTTACAGGGCATGTCTGAAAAACTGTTTTTT

d_call: NA
v_call: TRBV5-4
clone_size: NA
j_call: TRBJ2-2
cdr3_aa: CASSLQGSGAGELFF
cdr3_nt: TGTGCCAGCAGCTTGCAGGGATCAGGGGCCGGGGAGCTGTTTTTT

d_call: NA
v_call: TRBV18
clone_size: few
j_call: TRBJ1-5
cdr3_aa: CASSPAQDQPQHF
cdr3_nt: TGTGCCAGCTCACCGGCACAGGATCAGCCCCAGCATTTT

d_call: TRBD1
v_call: TRBV4-1
clone_size: NA
j_call: TRBJ2-3
cdr3_aa: CASSQGSGTGAPYTQYF
cdr3_nt: TGCGCCAGCAGCCAAGGGTCTGGGACAGGGGCCCCTTATACGCAGTATTTT

d_call: TRBD1
v_call: TRBV6-5
clone_size: NA
j_call: TRBJ1-1
cdr3_aa: CASSQWTGTAEAFF
cdr3_nt: TGTGCCAGCAGTCAATGGACAGGAACGGCTGAAGCTTTCTTT

d_call: NA
v_call: TRBV2
clone_size: NA
j_call: TRBJ2-1
cdr3_aa: CASSETRDLLRKRVGNEQFF
cdr3_nt: TGTGCCAGCAGTGAAACTAGGGACCTCTTAAGGAAGCGGGTGGGCAATGAGCAGTTCTTC

d_call: NA
v_call: TRBV10-3
clone_size: NA
j_call: TRBJ2-3
cdr3_aa: CAISGARGGSTDTQYF
cdr3_nt: TGTGCCATCAGTGGCGCCCGGGGAGGTAGCACAGATACGCAGTATTTT

d_call: NA
v_call: TRBV6-1
clone_size: NA
j_call: TRBJ1-3
cdr3_aa: CASSEVGGKGNTIYF
cdr3_nt: TGTGCCAGCAGTGAAGTTGGAGGGAAGGGAAACACCATATATTTT